This T cell receptor beta chain was recorded in a study of blood T cell repertoires in COVID-19. This CDR3 region has 11 residues. The germline V gene encodes CDR1 SQVTM and CDR2 ANQGSEA. The germline V and J ends were trimmed by 0 bases and 6 bases, with 6 bases remaining between them. The protocol was immunoSEQ multiplex PCR, while the TCRdb copy is restricted to in-frame clones and leaves out a portion. The table shows 250,000 or so clones, with less than 90% occurring only once. The receptor's source is a woman aged 40 to 50 who had recovered from COVID-19. The V call is TRBV29-1, the J call TRBJ2-7; no clear D gene. Specimen: peripheral blood. CDR3 DNA: TGCAGCGTTGAAGATAGAGGCGAGCAGTACTTC. This gives the protein CSVEDRGEQYF.